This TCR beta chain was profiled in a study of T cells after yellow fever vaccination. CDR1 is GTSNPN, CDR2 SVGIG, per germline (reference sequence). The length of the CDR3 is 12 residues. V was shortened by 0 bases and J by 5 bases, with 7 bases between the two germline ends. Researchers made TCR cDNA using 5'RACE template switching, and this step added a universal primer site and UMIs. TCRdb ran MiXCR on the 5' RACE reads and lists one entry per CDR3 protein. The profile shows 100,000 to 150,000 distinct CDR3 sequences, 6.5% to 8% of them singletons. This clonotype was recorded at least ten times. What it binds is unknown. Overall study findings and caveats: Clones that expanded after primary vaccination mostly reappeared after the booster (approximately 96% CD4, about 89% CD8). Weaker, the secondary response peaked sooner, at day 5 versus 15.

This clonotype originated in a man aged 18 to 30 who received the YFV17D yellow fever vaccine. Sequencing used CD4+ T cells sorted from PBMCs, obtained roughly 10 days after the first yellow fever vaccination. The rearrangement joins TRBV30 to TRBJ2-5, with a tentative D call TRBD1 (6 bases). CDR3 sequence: CAWSVQGETQYF. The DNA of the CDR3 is TGTGCCTGGAGTGTACAGGGTGAGACCCAGTACTTC.